This T cell receptor (beta chain) was sequenced in a study of Ad26.COV2.S vaccination and SARS-CoV-2 variants. Produced via immunoSEQ multiplex PCR; TCRdb's table is partial and in-frame only. The table has about 220,000 clones, 88% seen once; the top ten hold about 10%. Treatment defined: 15 to 20 received Ad26.COV2.S at low or high dose, single or two shots; roughly five received placebo; per-sample allocation not given. Repertoires come from day 63 after the first vaccine or placebo injection. An adult aged 18-55 years in Boston served as the donor. This CDR3 contains 15 residues. Trimming took 0 bases from V and 4 from J, leaving 12 bases between them. Looked up from germline, CDR1 is LGHNA and CDR2 is YSLEER.

The clonotype originates from a person aged 18-60 years who received the Ad26.COV2.S COVID-19 vaccine or a placebo. The V and J genes are TRBV4-3 and TRBJ1-2, with D possibly matching TRBD1 (5 bases). The material sequenced was peripheral blood, taken in a trial of Ad26.COV2.S vaccine versus placebo. The CDR3 region has the DNA TGCGCCAGCAGCCAAGATGTCGGGGGTACCTATGGCTACACCTTC. Protein product: CASSQDVGGTYGYTF.